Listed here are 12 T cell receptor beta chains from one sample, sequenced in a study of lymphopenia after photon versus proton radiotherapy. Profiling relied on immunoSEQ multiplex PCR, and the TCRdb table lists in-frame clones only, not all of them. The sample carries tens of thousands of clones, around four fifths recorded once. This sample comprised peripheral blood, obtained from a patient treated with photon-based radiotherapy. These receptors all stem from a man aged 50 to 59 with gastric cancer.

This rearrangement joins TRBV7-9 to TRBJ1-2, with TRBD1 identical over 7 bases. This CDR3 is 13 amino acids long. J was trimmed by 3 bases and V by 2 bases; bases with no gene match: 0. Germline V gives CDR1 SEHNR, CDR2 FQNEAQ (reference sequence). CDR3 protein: CASSLTGDYGYTF. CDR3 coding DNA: TGTGCCAGCAGCTTAACAGGGGACTATGGCTACACCTTC.

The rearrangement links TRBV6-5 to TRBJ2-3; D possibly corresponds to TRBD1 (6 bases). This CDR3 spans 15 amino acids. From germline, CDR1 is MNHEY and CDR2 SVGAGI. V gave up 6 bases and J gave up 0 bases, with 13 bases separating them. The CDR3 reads CASRGSGASTDTQYF. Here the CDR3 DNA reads TGTGCCAGCAGGGGTTCAGGGGCTAGCACAGATACGCAGTATTTT.

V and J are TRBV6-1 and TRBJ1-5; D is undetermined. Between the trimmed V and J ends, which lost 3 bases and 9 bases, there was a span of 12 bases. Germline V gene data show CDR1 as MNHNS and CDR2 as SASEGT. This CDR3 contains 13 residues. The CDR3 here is CASSENTDRPQHF. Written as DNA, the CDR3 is TGTGCCAGCAGTGAGAACACCGATCGGCCCCAGCATTTT.

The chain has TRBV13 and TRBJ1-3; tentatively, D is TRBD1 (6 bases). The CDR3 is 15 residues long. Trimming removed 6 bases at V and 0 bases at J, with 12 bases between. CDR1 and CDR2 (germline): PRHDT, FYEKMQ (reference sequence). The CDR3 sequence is CASRARGNSGNTIYF. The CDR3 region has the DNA TGTGCCAGCAGAGCCAGGGGAAACTCTGGAAACACCATATATTTT.

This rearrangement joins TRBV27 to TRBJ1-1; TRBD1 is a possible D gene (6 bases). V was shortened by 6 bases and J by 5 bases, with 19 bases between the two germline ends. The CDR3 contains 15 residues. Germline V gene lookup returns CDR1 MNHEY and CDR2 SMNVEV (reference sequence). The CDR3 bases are TGTGCCAGCAGGTCGCGAGGGCAGGGGAAGACTGAAGCTTTCTTT. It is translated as CASRSRGQGKTEAFF.

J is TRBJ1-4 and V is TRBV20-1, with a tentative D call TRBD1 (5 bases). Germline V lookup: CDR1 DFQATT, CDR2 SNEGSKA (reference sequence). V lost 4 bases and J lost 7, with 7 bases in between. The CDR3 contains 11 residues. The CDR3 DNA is TGCAGTGCTACCCAGGGTGAAAAACTGTTTTTT. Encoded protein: CSATQGEKLFF.

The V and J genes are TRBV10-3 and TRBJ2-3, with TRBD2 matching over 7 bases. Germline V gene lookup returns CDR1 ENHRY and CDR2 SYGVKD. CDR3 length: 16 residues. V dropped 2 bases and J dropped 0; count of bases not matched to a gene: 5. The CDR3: CAISEGVAGSTDTQYF. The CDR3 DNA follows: TGTGCCATCAGTGAGGGAGTAGCGGGTAGCACAGATACGCAGTATTTT.

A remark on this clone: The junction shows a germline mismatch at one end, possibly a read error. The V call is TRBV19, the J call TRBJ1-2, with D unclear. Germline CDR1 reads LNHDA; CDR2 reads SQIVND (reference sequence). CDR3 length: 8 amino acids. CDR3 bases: TGTGGGAGGGCTGGCGGCTCCTTC. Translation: CGRAGGSF.

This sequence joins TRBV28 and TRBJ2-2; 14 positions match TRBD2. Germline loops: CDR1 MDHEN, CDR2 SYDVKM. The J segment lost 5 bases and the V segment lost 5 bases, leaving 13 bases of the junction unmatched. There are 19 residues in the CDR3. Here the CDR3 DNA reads TGTGCCAGCAGTCGACCGGGACTAGCGGGAGAGGGGAAAACCGGGGAGCTGTTTTTT. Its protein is CASSRPGLAGEGKTGELFF.

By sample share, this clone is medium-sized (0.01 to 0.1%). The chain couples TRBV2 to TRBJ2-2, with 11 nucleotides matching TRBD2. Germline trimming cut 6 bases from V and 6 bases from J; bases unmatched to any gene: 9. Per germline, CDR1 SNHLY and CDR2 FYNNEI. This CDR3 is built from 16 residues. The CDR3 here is CASRLTSGSDAGELFF. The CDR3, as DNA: TGTGCCAGCAGGCTCACTAGCGGGAGCGACGCCGGGGAGCTGTTTTTT. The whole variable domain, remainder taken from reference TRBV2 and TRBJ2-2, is EPEVTQTPSHQVTQMGQEVILRCVPISNHLYFYWYRQILGQKVEFLVSFYNNEISEKSEIFDDQFSVERPDGSNFTLKIRSTKLEDSAMYFCASRLTSGSDAGELFFGEGSRLTVL.

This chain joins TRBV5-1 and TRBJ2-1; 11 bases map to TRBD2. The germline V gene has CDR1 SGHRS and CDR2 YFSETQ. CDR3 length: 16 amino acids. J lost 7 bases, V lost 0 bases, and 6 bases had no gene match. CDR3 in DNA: TGCGCCAGCAGCTTGGGAAATAGCGGGAGGGGTAATGAGCAGTTCTTC. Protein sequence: CASSLGNSGRGNEQFF.

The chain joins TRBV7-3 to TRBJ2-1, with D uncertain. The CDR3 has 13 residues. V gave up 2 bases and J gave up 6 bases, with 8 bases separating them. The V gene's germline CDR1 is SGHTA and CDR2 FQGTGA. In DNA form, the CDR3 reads TGTGCCAGCAGCTTAGAGGCGAGCAATGAGCAGTTCTTC. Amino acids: CASSLEASNEQFF.